This T cell receptor (beta chain) was captured by sequencing in a study of STAT5B mutations in CD4+ large granular lymphocyte leukemia. CDR3 length: 17 amino acids. Germline CDR1 SGHVS, CDR2 FQNEAQ. With 5 bases removed from V and 3 bases from J, the gap between germline ends came to 19 bases. Broader study findings: Patient CD4-sorted repertoires stayed more clonal than healthy ones after leukemic-clone removal. TRBV06-family usage was enriched in top patient clones (8/27) versus controls (2/35). Main leukemic clonotypes were patient-specific, but approximately 27% appeared at low frequency elsewhere.

With respect to this clone: Its target is unknown.

Authors' processing steps: Productive clonotypes were detectable down to 2.59 x 10-5 frequency. Some clones are missing from TCRdb's copy, which holds only in-frame ones; the method was immunoSEQ multiplex PCR. D and trimming were read from the DNA, whereas the V and J calls and clone size are those reported in that table. Of fewer than 45,000 clones listed, roughly 83% were seen once; the top ten hold just under 0.35%. Sequencing used CD4+ T cells from blood buffy coats. This receptor was taken from a human donor in good health. The rearrangement links TRBV7-8 to TRBJ1-4; the D gene is possibly TRBD1 (5 bases). CDR3 sequence: CASSGPGRPMANEKLFF. Here the CDR3 DNA reads TGTGCCAGCAGCGGACCGGGGCGACCGATGGCTAATGAAAAACTGTTTTTT.